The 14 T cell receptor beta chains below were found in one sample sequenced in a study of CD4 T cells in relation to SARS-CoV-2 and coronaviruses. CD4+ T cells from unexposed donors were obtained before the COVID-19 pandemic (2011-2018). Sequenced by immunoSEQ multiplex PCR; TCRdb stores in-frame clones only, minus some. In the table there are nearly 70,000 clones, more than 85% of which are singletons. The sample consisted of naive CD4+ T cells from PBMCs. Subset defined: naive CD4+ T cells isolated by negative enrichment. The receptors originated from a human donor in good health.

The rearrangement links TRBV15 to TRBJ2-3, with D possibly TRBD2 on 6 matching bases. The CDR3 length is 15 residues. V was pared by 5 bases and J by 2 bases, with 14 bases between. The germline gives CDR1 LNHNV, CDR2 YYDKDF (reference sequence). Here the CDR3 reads CATSGRGSLTDTQYF. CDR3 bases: TGTGCCACCAGCGGTCGGGGGTCCCTCACAGATACGCAGTATTTT.

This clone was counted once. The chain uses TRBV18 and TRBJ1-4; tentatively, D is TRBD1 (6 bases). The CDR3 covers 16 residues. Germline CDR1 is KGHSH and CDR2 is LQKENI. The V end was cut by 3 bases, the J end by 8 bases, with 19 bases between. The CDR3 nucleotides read TGTGCCAGCTCACCGCTCGAGGGCAGGGGATACGAAAAACTGTTTTTT. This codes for CASSPLEGRGYEKLFF.

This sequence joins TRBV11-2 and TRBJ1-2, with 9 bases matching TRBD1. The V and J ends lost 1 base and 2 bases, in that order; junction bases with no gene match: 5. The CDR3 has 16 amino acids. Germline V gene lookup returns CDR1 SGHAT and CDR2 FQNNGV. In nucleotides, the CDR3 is TGTGCCAGCAGCTTAGCTGGGACAGGGTGGAACTATGGCTACACCTTC. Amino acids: CASSLAGTGWNYGYTF.

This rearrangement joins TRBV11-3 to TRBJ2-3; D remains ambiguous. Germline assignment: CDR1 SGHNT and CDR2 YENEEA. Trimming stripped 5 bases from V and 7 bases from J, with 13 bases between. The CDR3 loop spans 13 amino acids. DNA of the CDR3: TGTGCCAGCAGCCCGGGTCCCGTTAATACGCAGTATTTT. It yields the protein CASSPGPVNTQYF.

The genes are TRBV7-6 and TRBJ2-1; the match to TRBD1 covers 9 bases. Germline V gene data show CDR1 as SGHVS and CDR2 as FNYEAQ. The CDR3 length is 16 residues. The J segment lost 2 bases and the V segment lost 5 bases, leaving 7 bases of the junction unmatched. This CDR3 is CASSHDRGITYNEQFF. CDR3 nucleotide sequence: TGTGCCAGCAGCCATGACAGGGGGATCACCTACAATGAGCAGTTCTTC.

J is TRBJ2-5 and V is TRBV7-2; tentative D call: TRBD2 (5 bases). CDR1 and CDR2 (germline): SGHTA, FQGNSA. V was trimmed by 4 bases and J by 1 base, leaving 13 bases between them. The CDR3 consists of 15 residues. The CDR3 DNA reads TGTGCCAGCAGCTCCATGGTAGCGACCCAAGAGACCCAGTACTTC. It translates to CASSSMVATQETQYF.

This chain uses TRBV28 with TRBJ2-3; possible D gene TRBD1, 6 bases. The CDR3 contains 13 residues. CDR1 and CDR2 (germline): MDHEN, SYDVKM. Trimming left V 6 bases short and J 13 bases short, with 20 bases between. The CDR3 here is CASSPRHRVRKYF. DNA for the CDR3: TGTGCCAGCAGCCCCAGGCACAGGGTAAGGAAGTATTTT. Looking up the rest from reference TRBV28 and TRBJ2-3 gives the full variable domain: DVKVTQSSRYLVKRTGEKVFLECVQDMDHENMFWYRQDPGLGLRLIYFSYDVKMKEKGDIPEGYSVSREKKERFSLILESASTNQTSMYLCASSPRHRVRKYFGPGTRLTVL.

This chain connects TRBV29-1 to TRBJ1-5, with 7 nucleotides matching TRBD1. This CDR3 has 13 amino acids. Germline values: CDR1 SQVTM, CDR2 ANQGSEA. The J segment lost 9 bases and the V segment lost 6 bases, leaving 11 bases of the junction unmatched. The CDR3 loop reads CSVRGGGGMPQHF. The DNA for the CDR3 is TGCAGCGTACGAGGGGGCGGGGGGATGCCCCAGCATTTT.

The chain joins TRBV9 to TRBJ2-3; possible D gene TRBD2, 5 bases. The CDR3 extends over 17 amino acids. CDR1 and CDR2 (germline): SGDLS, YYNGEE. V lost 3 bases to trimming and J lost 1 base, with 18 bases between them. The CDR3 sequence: CASSGGTLAGGTDTQYF. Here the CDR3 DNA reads TGTGCCAGCAGCGGGGGAACCCTAGCCGGAGGCACAGATACGCAGTATTTT.

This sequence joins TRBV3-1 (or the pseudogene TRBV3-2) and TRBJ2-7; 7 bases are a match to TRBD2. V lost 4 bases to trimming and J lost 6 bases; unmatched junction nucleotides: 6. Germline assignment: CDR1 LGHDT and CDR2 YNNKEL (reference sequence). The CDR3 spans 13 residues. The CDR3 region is CASSPGGSSEQYF. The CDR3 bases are TGTGCCAGCAGCCCCGGCGGGAGCTCCGAGCAGTACTTC.

The CDR3 spells CSVEGQGARSTEAFF. CDR3 nucleotide sequence: TGCAGCGTGGAGGGACAGGGGGCGAGAAGCACTGAAGCTTTCTTT. The gene calls are TRBV29-1 and TRBJ1-1; 12 positions match TRBD1. Germline V gene sequence: CDR1 SQVTM, CDR2 ANQGSEA. V gave up 6 bases and J gave up 4 bases; unmatched junction bases: 9. The CDR3 totals 15 residues.

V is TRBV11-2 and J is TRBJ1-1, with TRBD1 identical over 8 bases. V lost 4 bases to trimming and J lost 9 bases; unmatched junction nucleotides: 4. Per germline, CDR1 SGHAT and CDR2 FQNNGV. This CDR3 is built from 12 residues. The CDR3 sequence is CASSWTGSQAFF. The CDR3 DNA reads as TGTGCCAGCAGCTGGACAGGGTCCCAAGCTTTCTTT.

CDR3 sequence: CASSLALGGSYGYTF. The CDR3 DNA sequence: TGCGCCAGCAGCTTGGCCCTAGGGGGGTCCTATGGCTACACCTTC. J is TRBJ1-2 and V is TRBV5-1; D possibly corresponds to TRBD1 (6 bases). The CDR3 covers 15 residues. The V end was cut by 0 bases, the J end by 4 bases, with 13 bases between. The V gene's germline CDR1 is SGHRS and CDR2 YFSETQ.

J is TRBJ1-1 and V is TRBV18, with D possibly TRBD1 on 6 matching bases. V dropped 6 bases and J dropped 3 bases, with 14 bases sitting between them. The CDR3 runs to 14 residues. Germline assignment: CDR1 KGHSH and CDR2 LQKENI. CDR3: CASSKGGLDTEAFF. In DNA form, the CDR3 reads TGTGCCAGCTCCAAAGGGGGGTTGGACACTGAAGCTTTCTTT.